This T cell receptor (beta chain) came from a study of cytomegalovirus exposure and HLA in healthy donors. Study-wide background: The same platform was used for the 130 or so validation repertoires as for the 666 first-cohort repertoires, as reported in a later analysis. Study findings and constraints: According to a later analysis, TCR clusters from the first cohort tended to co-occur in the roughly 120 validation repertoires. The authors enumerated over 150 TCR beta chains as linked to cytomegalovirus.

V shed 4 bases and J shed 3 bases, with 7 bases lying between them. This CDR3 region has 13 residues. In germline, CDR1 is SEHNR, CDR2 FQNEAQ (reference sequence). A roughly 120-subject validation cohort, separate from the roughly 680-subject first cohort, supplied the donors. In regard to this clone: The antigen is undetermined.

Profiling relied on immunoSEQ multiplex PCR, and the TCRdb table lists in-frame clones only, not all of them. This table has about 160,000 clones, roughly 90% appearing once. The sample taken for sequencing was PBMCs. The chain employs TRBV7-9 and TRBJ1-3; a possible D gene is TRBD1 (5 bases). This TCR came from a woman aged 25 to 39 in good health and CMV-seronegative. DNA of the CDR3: TGTGCCAGCAGCTCAGGGCTTGGAAACACCATATATTTT. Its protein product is CASSSGLGNTIYF.